This is a list of T cell receptor beta chains from one sample in a study of T-cell memory formation after mild COVID-19. TCRdb reprocessed the 5' RACE reads with MiXCR, giving one entry per CDR3 protein. The sample contains 400,000 or so distinct CDR3 sequences, around 21% of which appear only once. The material sequenced was PBMCs or a T cell subset sorted from them (not recorded which). Every receptor here comes from an adult woman who had mild COVID-19 (a few samples of this study predate the infection). Cell type and time point are not known. Both conserved end residues are part of each CDR3. The D gene is left open where the match is weak. Clone size, where shown, is once, few, many, or a class for clones that have expanded.

TRBJ2-7	TRBV29-1	few	14	TRBD2	TGCAGCGTTGAAAGAGCGGGAGAAGCCTACGAGCAGTACTTC	CSVERAGEAYEQYF
TRBJ2-7	TRBV18	-	15	TRBD2	TGTGCCAGCTCACCTTATGTGACTAGCGGTTACGAGCAGTACTTC	CASSPYVTSGYEQYF
TRBJ2-3	TRBV29-1	few	15	TRBD1	TGCAGCGTTGAAGGGGGACAGCCAACGACAGATACGCAGTATTTT	CSVEGGQPTTDTQYF
TRBJ1-6	TRBV20-1	few	11	-	TGCAGTGCTAGAATCGCCCCCACCCTCCACTTT	CSARIAPTLHF
TRBJ1-2	TRBV4-1	-	15	-	TGCGCCAGCAGCCAAGAGACGGCAGCTAACTATGGCTACACCTTC	CASSQETAANYGYTF
TRBJ2-3	TRBV4-1	-	17	TRBD2	TGCGCCAGCCGGGTCAGGACTAGCTTGGAGGGCACAGATACGCAGTATTTT	CASRVRTSLEGTDTQYF
TRBJ2-7	TRBV7-9	few	13	-	TGTGCCAGCAGCGTATCTAGCTTCCACGAGCAGTACTTC	CASSVSSFHEQYF
TRBJ1-1	TRBV5-1	-	17	TRBD1	TGCGCCAGCAGCACGTCACAGGGGACTGTTGGGAACACTGAAGCTTTCTTT	CASSTSQGTVGNTEAFF
TRBJ2-7	TRBV5-8	-	14	-	TGTGCCAGCAGTCCCCGTGTCGGGGGCTACGAGCAGTACTTC	CASSPRVGGYEQYF
TRBJ1-1	TRBV9	-	18	-	TGTGCCAGCAGCCCAGACCCCCACAGGCAGGCAATGAACACTGAAGCTTTCTTT	CASSPDPHRQAMNTEAFF
TRBJ2-3	TRBV5-6	-	15	-	TGTGCCAGCAGCTCCCTACTAGCTAGCACAGATACGCAGTATTTT	CASSSLLASTDTQYF
TRBJ2-2	TRBV28	few	15	-	TGTGCCAGCAGTTTGCCAGGGACGAACACCGGGGAGCTGTTTTTT	CASSLPGTNTGELFF
TRBJ2-6	TRBV12-3/TRBV12-4	few	13	-	TGTGCCAGCAAGACCTCTGGGGCCAACGTCCTGACTTTC	CASKTSGANVLTF
TRBJ2-7	TRBV28	few	15	-	TGTGCCAGCAGTTCAACTGGCGTGAGCTCCTACGAGCAGTACTTC	CASSSTGVSSYEQYF
TRBJ2-7	TRBV7-9	-	15	-	TGTGCCAGCAGCCCCCTCGAGATGGGGGCGAGGGAGCAGTACTTC	CASSPLEMGAREQYF
TRBJ2-7	TRBV6-2/TRBV6-3	few	16	-	TGTGCCAGCAGTTACTCGATCGTGGGCAGACCCTACGAGCAGTACTTC	CASSYSIVGRPYEQYF
TRBJ2-3	TRBV11-1	few	16	TRBD2	TGTGCCAGCAGCCCTCTACTAGCGGGAGCCACAGATACGCAGTATTTT	CASSPLLAGATDTQYF
TRBJ2-1	TRBV5-1	-	15	TRBD1	TGCGCCAGCAGCTTCGCCGGGACAGGGGGAGTTGAGCAGTTCTTC	CASSFAGTGGVEQFF
TRBJ2-1	TRBV19	-	15	TRBD2	TGTGCCAGTAGTCGACTAGCGGGGGGCAGCAATGAGCAGTTCTTC	CASSRLAGGSNEQFF
TRBJ1-2	TRBV12-3/TRBV12-4	few	13	-	TGTGCCAGTGCACAGGGTAGGAACTATGGCTACACCTTC	CASAQGRNYGYTF
TRBJ2-7	TRBV12-3/TRBV12-4	few	13	-	TGTGCCAGCAGTGCAAACAGGGCCTACGAGCAGTACTTC	CASSANRAYEQYF
TRBJ1-3	TRBV10-3	-	14	-	TGTGCCATCAGTGGGACCCAGGGAGGAAACACCATATATTTT	CAISGTQGGNTIYF
TRBJ1-2	TRBV12-3/TRBV12-4	-	14	-	TGTGCCAGCAGTTTGTTGCTAAAAGCAGGCGGCTACACCTTC	CASSLLLKAGGYTF
TRBJ1-5	TRBV7-2	-	16	-	TGTGCCAGCAGCTTAGTGGGCCCGGGGGGCAATCAGCCCCAGCATTTT	CASSLVGPGGNQPQHF
TRBJ2-7	TRBV2	-	15	-	TGTGCCAGCAGTGAATTCGACTATCTACGCTACGAGCAGTACTTC	CASSEFDYLRYEQYF
TRBJ2-7	TRBV20-1	-	20	TRBD2	TGCAGTGCTACGCCCCTGATAGGTAGCGGGAGGGCCGGTTACATCGACGAGCAGTACTTC	CSATPLIGSGRAGYIDEQYF
TRBJ2-7	TRBV27	few	15	-	TGTGCCAGCAGTTGGAAAGCCGAGAGCTCCTACGAGCAGTACTTC	CASSWKAESSYEQYF
TRBJ1-1	TRBV12-3/TRBV12-4	-	11	-	TGTGCCAGCAGTCTCGGACACGAAGCTTTCTTT	CASSLGHEAFF
TRBJ2-1	TRBV12-3/TRBV12-4	-	18	-	TGTGCCAGCACCCAGACAGGTATTCACGGGTATAGGTCCAATGAGCAGTTCTTC	CASTQTGIHGYRSNEQFF
TRBJ2-1	TRBV7-9	few	17	TRBD2	TGTGCCAGCAGCCCCCAGAGAGCTAGCGGGAGCCACAATGAGCAGTTCTTC	CASSPQRASGSHNEQFF
TRBJ2-7	TRBV5-6	few	14	TRBD1	TGTGCCAGCAGCTATCCGGGACAGGGGAACGAGCAGTACTTC	CASSYPGQGNEQYF